Ten or more counts support the clone carrying this T cell receptor beta chain. Its antigen is not identified. The sample belongs to a study of regulatory T cells in long-lasting Graves disease. Study outcomes and limitations: Preferential use of TRBV28, TRBJ1-2 and TRBJ2-5 was seen in persistent disease. Public clonotype sharing was higher in persistent than newly diagnosed patients.

In building TCR beta libraries, iRepertoire HTBI primers were used together with Arm-PCR of CDR3 regions. TCRdb re-called the multiplex PCR reads through MiXCR, storing one row per CDR3 protein. This table has about 440,000 distinct CDR3 sequences, 14% to 15% appearing once. This CDR3 region has 15 residues. From germline, CDR1 is SEHNR and CDR2 FQNEAQ (reference sequence). V was cut by 5 bases and J by 3 bases, with 14 bases left in between. The time point was: newly diagnosed GD, antithyroid drugs for less than 3 months. The TCR library was prepared using RNA isolated from PBMCs. These data were likewise used in another study, on T cells in Graves' hyperthyroidism and ophthalmopathy. As that report states: Stable Graves' hyperthyroidism meant no ophthalmopathy progression within 18 months. Using the HTBI primer set, a first-round RT-PCR was run on the TCR CDR3.

This clonotype originated in a woman in her twenties or thirties with Graves disease. V usage is TRBV7-9 and J usage is TRBJ1-5; D is unresolved. This sample comprised peripheral blood mononuclear cells (PBMCs), obtained at new diagnosis, from a patient treated with antithyroid drugs. Written as DNA, the CDR3 is TGTGCCAGCAGCCCCGGGTCCGCGTCCAATCAGCCCCAGCATTTT. This translates into CASSPGSASNQPQHF.